This TCR beta chain was recovered during a study of shared clonotypes between healthy human individuals. Assay used: immunoSEQ multiplex PCR; TCRdb lists only in-frame clones, some missing. Of under 2.5 million clones in the sample, around 93% were seen once. The donors were all Caucasian adults (living in Nashville, Tennessee). Germline lookup yields CDR1 SGHTA and CDR2 FQGTGA. The CDR3 length is 14 residues. J was trimmed by 6 bases and V by 5 bases; bases with no gene match: 6. The J gene is TRBJ2-2, the V gene TRBV7-3; TRBD1 agrees at 7 bases. The TCR originated in a man younger than 35 in good health. Some clones in this sample may be carry-over from other donors' samples. Sequenced sample: naive CD4+ T cells from PBMCs. Subset reported: CD45RA+ positively selected. Here the CDR3 DNA reads TGTGCCAGCAGCCCCGGGACAGTACCCGGGGAGCTGTTTTTT. Translating it yields CASSPGTVPGELFF.